Sequencing of this T cell receptor (beta chain) was carried out in a study of blood T cell repertoires in COVID-19 (dated by TCRdb to 2020 to 2021). In the study overall: The collaborator samples originated in the United States, Italy and Spain and spanned the acute and convalescent phases of COVID-19. The prospective study material was composed of cDNA or gDNA derived from T cells, B-cell-depleted T cells, or PBMCs. Subjects who had been exposed to COVID-19, were actively infected with it, or had recovered from it provided the deeply sampled blood TCRbeta repertoires that made up the dataset. The repertoires were released in a freely available public database intended as a resource for research on the immune response to SARS-CoV-2. Samples were obtained from the ongoing ImmuneRACE study (first 160 participants) and from about 1,300 subjects provided by 6 global collaborators. Nearly every sample came with metadata listing a de-identified subject ID, COVID-19 status, age in years and sex. Where available, HLA class I and class II types were taken from metadata supplied by the sample provider and were not determined by assay-based typing.

As concerns this clone: Which antigen it targets is not known. At one boundary the junction diverges from the germline segment, which might be a read error.

The full study reports these points: How much clinical and demographic metadata was included differed by source and by participant, and the metadata was provided uncurated.

TCRbeta CDR3 regions were amplified from genomic DNA using the immunoSEQ Assay, a bias-controlled multiplex PCR. The paper's processing steps were these. The number of nucleated cells in each sample was estimated by amplification of reference gene primers within the assay. To quantify the absolute abundance of each unique TCRbeta CDR3 rearrangement, sequence reads were collapsed and filtered. Productive Simpson clonality was computed per sample as the square root of Simpson's diversity index over productive rearrangements. Entries here come from immuneACCESS through TCRdb and include only in-frame sequences with V and J called. Some clones fail to appear in such tables; in the studies checked, an unresolved V gene covers under half of the shortfall, and the cause of the remainder is unknown. Clone size and V and J calls were adopted from that table, with D and trimming inferred from the DNA. The sample yields under 200,000 clones; about 90% were counted once. The top ten clones comprise more than 3% of the sample.

As encoded in the germline V gene (reference sequence), CDR1 is SEHNR while CDR2 is FQNEAQ. Reading from cysteine to phenylalanine, the CDR3 counts 15 amino acids. CDR3 DNA only is kept here, 45 bases in frame from base 1. The collaborating institutions used their own protocols to collect whole blood in K2EDTA tubes. For TCRbeta analysis, collaborators shipped samples as frozen whole blood, isolated PBMCs, or DNA extracted from either of those sample types. The sequenced material came from peripheral blood. The sequence came from a woman in her seventies with acute or convalescent COVID-19. Recombination joined TRBV7-9 with TRBJ2-7; a stretch of 9 junction bases matches TRBD2. The CDR3 is CASSIAGAPSAEQYF. The sequenced DNA: TGTGCCAGCAGCATAGCGGGAGCCCCCTCCGCCGAGCAGTACTTC.